This entry lists 27 T cell receptor beta chains sequenced from one sample in a study of blood T cell repertoires in COVID-19. TCRdb's copy holds only in-frame clones and misses some; the assay was immunoSEQ multiplex PCR. Here the sample spans some 190,000 clones, around 80% being singletons. Specimen: peripheral blood. These receptors were obtained from a human donor in a cohort sampled during active COVID-19.

The V call is TRBV5-5, the J call TRBJ1-4, with D uncertain. Germline V gene lookup returns CDR1 SGHKS and CDR2 YYEKEE (reference sequence). The CDR3 runs 15 residues. Trimming left V 6 bases short and J 2 bases short, with 14 bases between. The CDR3 nucleotides read TGTGCCAGCATCTCCCGGGTATCCACTAATGAAAAACTGTTTTTT. This gives the protein CASISRVSTNEKLFF.

The chain joins TRBV6-5 to TRBJ2-5, with 7 bases matching TRBD2. The CDR3 is 15 amino acids. Germline CDR1 is MNHEY and CDR2 is SVGAGI. Trimming at V came to 8 bases and at J to 2 bases, leaving 11 bases not matched to a gene. In DNA, the CDR3 is TGTGCCAGCGCCCCGGGAGGCACGTTACAAGAGACCCAGTACTTC. Protein: CASAPGGTLQETQYF.

The count of this clone is one. This chain links TRBV27 with TRBJ1-5; the D is unclear. The CDR3 totals 16 residues. Germline V gene lookup returns CDR1 MNHEY and CDR2 SMNVEV (reference sequence). Between the trimmed V and J ends, which lost 5 bases and 9 bases, there was a span of 23 bases. The CDR3, as DNA: TGTGCCAGCAGTCTGACATCCTCTCAGGCTCTCTCGCCCCAGCATTTT. Protein product: CASSLTSSQALSPQHF.

The chain combines TRBV3-1 (or the pseudogene TRBV3-2) with TRBJ2-3; 8 nucleotides match TRBD2. Germline CDR1 LGHDT, CDR2 YNNKEL (reference sequence). The V gene end was trimmed by 2 bases and the J gene end by 2 bases; junction bases not matched to a gene: 9. The CDR3 is made up of 17 amino acids. In DNA form, the CDR3 reads TGTGCCAGCAGCCAAATGCCCAGCGGGGGCCTCACAGATACGCAGTATTTT. This encodes CASSQMPSGGLTDTQYF.

Ten or more counts support this clone. The chain links TRBV27 to TRBJ2-6, with a weak D call TRBD1 (6 bases). Germline loops: CDR1 MNHEY, CDR2 SMNVEV (reference sequence). This CDR3 region has 15 residues. Trimming removed 5 bases at V and 5 bases at J, with 13 bases between. CDR3 amino acids: CASSTQGLRANVLTF. The CDR3 region has the DNA TGTGCCAGCAGTACACAGGGTCTGAGGGCCAACGTCCTGACTTTC. The full variable domain, in which reference TRBV27 and TRBJ2-6 provide the parts outside the CDR3, is EAQVTQNPRYLITVTGKKLTVTCSQNMNHEYMSWYRQDPGLGLRQIYYSMNVEVTDKGDVPEGYKVSRKEKRNFPLILESPSPNQTSLYFCASSTQGLRANVLTFGAGSRLTVL.

V gene TRBV4-1 combines with J gene TRBJ2-2; 8 bases match TRBD1. Per the germline V gene, CDR1 is MGHRA and CDR2 is YSYEKL. The J segment lost 5 bases and the V segment lost 3 bases, leaving 14 bases of the junction unmatched. CDR3 length: 18 residues. The DNA for the CDR3 is TGCGCCAGCAGCCAGCTTTCTTTAGGGACAGGAGATACCGGGGAGCTGTTTTTT. It specifies CASSQLSLGTGDTGELFF.

The chain joins TRBV7-4 to TRBJ2-2; the match to TRBD1 covers 9 bases. CDR1 is SGHVT, CDR2 SQSDAQ, per germline. This CDR3 comprises 17 residues. V gave up 2 bases and J gave up 2 bases; unmatched junction bases: 6. The CDR3 sequence is CASSLTGQGTNTGELFF. DNA of the CDR3: TGTGCCAGCAGCTTAACAGGACAGGGGACAAACACCGGGGAGCTGTTTTTT.

The J gene is TRBJ2-5, the V gene TRBV9; 12 bases are a match to TRBD2. This CDR3 has 16 residues. V lost 4 bases, J lost 5 bases, and 9 bases stayed unmatched. Germline CDR1 is SGDLS and CDR2 is YYNGEE. The CDR3 DNA sequence: TGTGCCAGCAGCCTACTAGGGACTAGCGGGCGGGAGACCCAGTACTTC. Protein sequence: CASSLLGTSGRETQYF. The full variable domain, completed using reference TRBV9 and TRBJ2-5, is DSGVTQTPKHLITATGQRVTLRCSPRSGDLSVYWYQQSLDQGLQFLIQYYNGEERAKGNILERFSAQQFPDLHSELNLSSLELGDSALYFCASSLLGTSGRETQYFGPGTRLLVL.

The V call is TRBV7-9, the J call TRBJ2-3; D possibly corresponds to TRBD2 (6 bases). This CDR3 comprises 17 residues. Germline V gives CDR1 SEHNR, CDR2 FQNEAQ (reference sequence). V was clipped by 0 bases and J by 5 bases, with 18 bases between them. CDR3 bases: TGTGCCAGCAGCTTAGCATTGGGGGGTTTGGGTGAAGATACGCAGTATTTT. Protein: CASSLALGGLGEDTQYF.

V is TRBV4-2 and J is TRBJ1-6; D gene ambiguous. V lost 0 bases and J 2 bases, leaving 2 bases between the germline ends. Germline V gives CDR1 LGHNA, CDR2 YNFKEQ. The CDR3 loop spans 14 amino acids. CDR3: CASSQDTYNSPLHF. In nucleotides, the CDR3 is TGTGCCAGCAGCCAAGATACCTATAATTCACCCCTCCACTTT.

V usage is TRBV5-1 and J usage is TRBJ2-1; no reliable D call. Germline CDR1 and CDR2: SGHRS and YFSETQ. Deletions cut 0 bases from V and 6 bases from J, with 4 bases between. This CDR3 is built from 12 residues. The CDR3: CASSLVSNEQFF. The CDR3 bases are TGCGCCAGCAGCTTGGTATCCAATGAGCAGTTCTTC.

This clone was found once. CDR3: CASSQDLRAGGETQYF. The DNA of the CDR3 is TGTGCCAGCAGCCAAGATTTGAGGGCGGGAGGGGAGACCCAGTACTTC. The chain combines TRBV3-1 (or the pseudogene TRBV3-2) with TRBJ2-5; 9 positions match TRBD2. The length of the CDR3 is 16 residues. Germline-derived CDR1 and CDR2 are LGHDT and YNNKEL (reference sequence). J lost 5 bases, V lost 0 bases, and 7 bases had no gene match.

The rearrangement joins TRBV19 to TRBJ1-1; 7 bases fit TRBD1. This CDR3 has 17 amino acids. Germline values: CDR1 LNHDA, CDR2 SQIVND (reference sequence). Losses at the gene ends were 5 bases for V and 8 bases for J; bases not matched to a gene: 20. The CDR3, as DNA: TGTGCCAGTAGTGCGACCAATCGACAGGGAGCCGTTAAAGAAGCTTTCTTT. Residues: CASSATNRQGAVKEAFF. Filled out from reference TRBV19 and TRBJ1-1, the complete variable domain reads DGGITQSPKYLFRKEGQNVTLSCEQNLNHDAMYWYRQDPGQGLRLIYYSQIVNDFQKGDIAEGYSVSREKKESFPLTVTSAQKNPTAFYLCASSATNRQGAVKEAFFGQGTRLTVV.

To note about this clone: This specimen includes other DNA sequences encoding the same CDR3. The V call is TRBV19, the J call TRBJ2-3; D remains ambiguous. Germline CDR1 and CDR2: LNHDA and SQIVND (reference sequence). Between the trimmed V and J ends, which lost 3 bases and 6 bases, there was a span of 4 bases. The CDR3 contains 11 residues. The CDR3 coding sequence is TGTGCCAGTAGTATTGCGGATACGCAGTATTTT. Protein: CASSIADTQYF.

V and J are TRBV28 and TRBJ2-7; possibly TRBD2 for D (6 bases). V was trimmed by 6 bases and J by 6 bases, leaving 12 bases between them. Germline-derived CDR1 and CDR2 are MDHEN and SYDVKM. This CDR3 contains 12 residues. The CDR3 coding sequence is TGTGCCAGCAGGGGGGGACTTTCCGAGCAGTACTTC. Translated: CASRGGLSEQYF.

The rearrangement joins TRBV7-9 to TRBJ2-5; TRBD2 matches 8 bases. V trimming: 2 bases; J trimming: 5 bases; junction bases outside the gene matches: 7. Germline V CDR1 and CDR2: SEHNR, FQNEAQ (reference sequence). CDR3 size: 15 residues. The CDR3 reads CASSLPRGGPETQYF. The CDR3 coding sequence is TGTGCCAGCAGCTTACCCCGGGGGGGACCGGAGACCCAGTACTTC. Full variable domain (remainder filled in from reference TRBV7-9 and TRBJ2-5): DTGVSQNPRHKITKRGQNVTFRCDPISEHNRLYWYRQTLGQGPEFLTYFQNEAQLEKSRLLSDRFSAERPKGSFSTLEIQRTEQGDSAMYLCASSLPRGGPETQYFGPGTRLLVL.

V is TRBV7-2 and J is TRBJ2-1, with 9 bases aligning to TRBD2. This CDR3 contains 16 residues. V lost 5 bases to trimming and J lost 4 bases; unmatched junction nucleotides: 9. Per germline, CDR1 SGHTA and CDR2 FQGNSA. The CDR3 here is CASSLIAGVIYNEQFF. Written as DNA, the CDR3 is TGTGCCAGCAGCCTTATAGCGGGAGTCATTTACAATGAGCAGTTCTTC.

The J gene is TRBJ2-5, the V gene TRBV5-1; D gene ambiguous. The CDR3 has 14 amino acids. Germline values: CDR1 SGHRS, CDR2 YFSETQ. The V end was cut by 2 bases, the J end by 2 bases, with 10 bases between. This chain's CDR3 is CASSFGAVQETQYF. DNA of the CDR3: TGCGCCAGCAGCTTTGGTGCGGTGCAAGAGACCCAGTACTTC.

The chain carries TRBV10-3 and TRBJ2-1; tentatively, D is TRBD1 (7 bases). There are 14 residues in the CDR3. V was clipped by 8 bases and J by 7 bases, with 18 bases between them. Germline CDR1 is ENHRY and CDR2 is SYGVKD. The CDR3 spells CAIQGGGGRNEQFF. CDR3 coding DNA: TGTGCCATCCAGGGGGGAGGTGGAAGGAATGAGCAGTTCTTC.

This rearrangement joins TRBV7-2 to TRBJ1-2; possibly TRBD1 for D (5 bases). This CDR3 spans 15 amino acids. The V and J ends lost 0 bases and 4 bases respectively, with 12 bases between them. In germline, CDR1 is SGHTA, CDR2 FQGNSA. This chain's CDR3 is CASSLAHAGPYGYTF. The CDR3 DNA is TGTGCCAGCAGCTTAGCGCACGCAGGGCCCTATGGCTACACCTTC.

Details on this clone: An end of the junction differs from the germline gene, which may be a read error. The chain couples TRBV6-1 to TRBJ2-7, with 8 positions matching TRBD1. CDR3 length equals 14 residues. Looked up from germline, CDR1 is MNHNS and CDR2 is SASEGT. CDR3 coding DNA: TGTGCCAGCAGTGAAAAGGGGCTGCAGGGGGCACACCCATTC. Protein: CASSEKGLQGAHPF.

The chain uses TRBV5-1 and TRBJ1-2, with a weak D call TRBD1 (5 bases). The CDR3 consists of 13 residues. The V and J ends lost 2 bases and 0 bases respectively, with 5 bases between them. Germline CDR1 reads SGHRS; CDR2 reads YFSETQ. Here the CDR3 DNA reads TGCGCCAGCAGCTTACAGGCTAACTATGGCTACACCTTC. It is translated as CASSLQANYGYTF.

V gene TRBV11-2 combines with J gene TRBJ2-7; 9 nucleotides match TRBD1. The trim removed 4 bases at V and 4 bases at J, leaving 8 bases unmatched. This CDR3 comprises 15 residues. Germline-derived CDR1 and CDR2 are SGHAT and FQNNGV. CDR3 nucleotide sequence: TGTGCCAGCAGCTGGGGACAGGGTGGTATTTACGAGCAGTACTTC. Translating it yields CASSWGQGGIYEQYF.

The chain has TRBV5-1 and TRBJ2-5, with unresolved D. There are 12 residues in the CDR3. CDR1 and CDR2 from the germline V gene are SGHRS and YFSETQ. V was clipped by 0 bases and J by 3 bases, with 3 bases between them. The CDR3 sequence: CASSLAEETQYF. The CDR3 bases are TGCGCCAGCAGCTTGGCTGAAGAGACCCAGTACTTC.

The gene calls are TRBV11-2 and TRBJ1-2, with a weak D call TRBD1 (5 bases). This CDR3 contains 13 residues. The V end lost 5 bases, the J end lost 8 bases, and 15 bases lay between the germline ends. CDR1 SGHAT and CDR2 FQNNGV come from the germline V gene. In DNA form, the CDR3 reads TGTGCCAGCAGCGTTGGGGGGGTCGGAGGCTACACCTTC. Amino acid sequence: CASSVGGVGGYTF.

The chain recombines TRBV24-1 with TRBJ2-1, with TRBD1 as a possible D gene (6 bases). Germline V CDR1 and CDR2: KGHDR, SFDVKD. The V end was cut by 6 bases, the J end by 13 bases, with 18 bases between. This CDR3 region has 13 residues. The CDR3 nucleotides read TGTGCCACCAGTACCCAACAGGGACGGTCACAGTTCTTC. This encodes CATSTQQGRSQFF.

A remark on this clone: Other DNA sequences within the sample encode an identical CDR3. This chain links TRBV9 with TRBJ2-2; 7 bases match TRBD1. V lost 2 bases, J lost 2 bases, and 3 bases stayed unmatched. This CDR3 has 15 residues. Germline V CDR1 and CDR2: SGDLS, YYNGEE. CDR3 protein: CASSVGTANTGELFF. CDR3 in DNA: TGTGCCAGCAGCGTGGGGACAGCTAACACCGGGGAGCTGTTTTTT. The full variable domain, completed using reference TRBV9 and TRBJ2-2, is DSGVTQTPKHLITATGQRVTLRCSPRSGDLSVYWYQQSLDQGLQFLIQYYNGEERAKGNILERFSAQQFPDLHSELNLSSLELGDSALYFCASSVGTANTGELFFGEGSRLTVL.